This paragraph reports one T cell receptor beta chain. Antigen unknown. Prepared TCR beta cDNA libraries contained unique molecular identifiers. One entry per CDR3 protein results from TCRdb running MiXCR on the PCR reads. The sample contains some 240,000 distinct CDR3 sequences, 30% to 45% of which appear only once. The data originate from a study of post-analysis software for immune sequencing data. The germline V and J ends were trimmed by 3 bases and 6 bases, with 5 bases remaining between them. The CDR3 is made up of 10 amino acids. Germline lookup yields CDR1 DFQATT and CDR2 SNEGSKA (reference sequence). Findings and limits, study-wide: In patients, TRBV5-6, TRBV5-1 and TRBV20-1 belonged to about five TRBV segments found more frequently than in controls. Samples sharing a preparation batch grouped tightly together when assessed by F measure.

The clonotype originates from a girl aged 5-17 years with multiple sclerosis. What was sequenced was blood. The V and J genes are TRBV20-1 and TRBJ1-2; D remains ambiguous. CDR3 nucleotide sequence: TGCAGTGCTAGCGGAGATGGCTACACCTTC. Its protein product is CSASGDGYTF.